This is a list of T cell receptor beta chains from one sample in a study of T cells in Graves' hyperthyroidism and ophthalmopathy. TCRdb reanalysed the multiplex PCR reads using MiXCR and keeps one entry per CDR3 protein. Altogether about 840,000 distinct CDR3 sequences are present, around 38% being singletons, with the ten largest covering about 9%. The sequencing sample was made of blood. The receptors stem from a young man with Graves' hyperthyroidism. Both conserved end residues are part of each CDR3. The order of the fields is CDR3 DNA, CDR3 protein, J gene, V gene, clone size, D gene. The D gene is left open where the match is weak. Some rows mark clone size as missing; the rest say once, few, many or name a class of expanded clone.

cdr3_nt: TGCAGTGCTAGAGGGGGGGCAACTAATGAAAAACTGTTTTTT; cdr3_aa: CSARGGATNEKLFF; j_call: TRBJ1-4; v_call: TRBV20-1; clone_size: -; d_call: -
cdr3_nt: TGTGCCAGCAGCGTAGCCCCTAGCGGGGGAGACTACGAGCAGTACTTC; cdr3_aa: CASSVAPSGGDYEQYF; j_call: TRBJ2-7; v_call: TRBV9; clone_size: -; d_call: TRBD2
cdr3_nt: TGTGCCAGCAGTTACTCAGAGGGTGGTAACTATGGCTACACCTTC; cdr3_aa: CASSYSEGGNYGYTF; j_call: TRBJ1-2; v_call: TRBV10-3; clone_size: -; d_call: -
cdr3_nt: TGCAGTGCCCCTACCGGGTGGACCGAGCAGTACTTC; cdr3_aa: CSAPTGWTEQYF; j_call: TRBJ2-7; v_call: TRBV20-1; clone_size: -; d_call: -
cdr3_nt: TGTGCCAGCAGCGTAGCGGCAGAGGACGAGCAGTACTTC; cdr3_aa: CASSVAAEDEQYF; j_call: TRBJ2-7; v_call: TRBV5-5; clone_size: few; d_call: -
cdr3_nt: TGCAGTCCCCCGGGACCCAGGAGAGAGCAGTACTTC; cdr3_aa: CSPPGPRREQYF; j_call: TRBJ2-7; v_call: TRBV20-1; clone_size: -; d_call: -
cdr3_nt: TGTGCCAGCAGCGTCCAACTAGCGGATAGCTACGAGCAGTACTTC; cdr3_aa: CASSVQLADSYEQYF; j_call: TRBJ2-7; v_call: TRBV11-2; clone_size: -; d_call: TRBD2
cdr3_nt: TGTGCCAGCAGTGAAAGCAGGGAGCAGCCCCAGCATTTT; cdr3_aa: CASSESREQPQHF; j_call: TRBJ1-5; v_call: TRBV2; clone_size: many; d_call: -
cdr3_nt: TGCAGCGTTGATCTCGACCCTGGCAGGCAGTACTTC; cdr3_aa: CSVDLDPGRQYF; j_call: TRBJ2-5; v_call: TRBV29-1; clone_size: many; d_call: -
cdr3_nt: TGTGCCAGCAGCCCGTCCGTCGGCTATGGCTACACCTTC; cdr3_aa: CASSPSVGYGYTF; j_call: TRBJ1-2; v_call: TRBV3-1; clone_size: -; d_call: -
cdr3_nt: TGTGCCAGCAGTTACAGGGGTGATTCACCCCTCCACTTT; cdr3_aa: CASSYRGDSPLHF; j_call: TRBJ1-6; v_call: TRBV6-5; clone_size: -; d_call: -